This T cell receptor (beta chain) was retrieved from a study of CD8 T cells in ankylosing spondylitis. Study-level points and caveats: A TCR beta motif of under ten highly homologous variants appeared characteristic of ankylosing spondylitis blood. Reportedly, disease-linked clones are significantly enriched in ankylosing spondylitis patients' matched synovial fluid.

The CDR3 is made up of 14 amino acids. V shed 3 bases and J shed 4 bases, with 9 bases lying between them. CDR1 is SGHTA and CDR2 is FQGNSA in the germline V gene. TCRdb redid the calling of the 5' RACE reads with MiXCR, one entry per CDR3 protein. The table shows a few hundred thousand distinct CDR3 sequences, with approximately 20% occurring only once. On this clonotype: Its antigen is undetermined.

The sequencing sample was made of blood, either unsorted or a sorted T cell fraction (not recorded which). The chain links TRBV7-2 to TRBJ2-2, with a tentative D call TRBD2 (6 bases). The sequence was collected from a male donor with ankylosing spondylitis. The CDR3 DNA reads TGTGCCAGCAGCTTTCTGACTAGCACCGGGGAGCTGTTTTTT. Translated, it gives CASSFLTSTGELFF.